This TCR beta chain was profiled in a study of T cell responses to AZD1222 COVID-19 vaccine. Looking at the study overall: Second doses were pooled across both intervals (about 4 or about 12 weeks). Broader study findings: There were mostly white British donors and more females than males, and clonal diversity was possibly underestimated. Nearly half of spike-specific TCRs reportedly target variant regions that are unmutated in the B.1.351 and B.1.1.7 variants.

The repertoire was sequenced with immunoSEQ multiplex PCR; TCRdb's copy has only in-frame clones and lacks some. The sample shows around 70,000 clones, about 90% of them seen only once. Turning to this clone: Its antigen is currently unknown.

The V end was cut by 10 bases, the J end by 4 bases, with 13 bases between. Germline CDR1 and CDR2: MDHEN and SYDVKM. The CDR3 is 12 residues long. The sequencing here drew on peripheral blood, taken on day 0 of AZD1222 vaccination. The chain combines TRBV28 with TRBJ1-1; D perhaps matches TRBD1 (5 bases). The source is an adult in good health. CDR3 amino acids: CATQVGGTEAFF. The DNA for the CDR3 is TGTGCCACCCAAGTGGGGGGCACTGAAGCTTTCTTT. Full variable domain (rest looked up from reference TRBV28 and TRBJ1-1): DVKVTQSSRYLVKRTGEKVFLECVQDMDHENMFWYRQDPGLGLRLIYFSYDVKMKEKGDIPEGYSVSREKKERFSLILESASTNQTSMYLCATQVGGTEAFFGQGTRLTVV.